This T cell receptor beta chain was obtained from a study of blood T cell repertoires in COVID-19. On the study more broadly: Acute and convalescent COVID-19 specimens originated in the United States, Italy and Spain. The analysed material was cDNA or gDNA that came from T cells, B-cell-depleted T cells, or PBMCs.

While infection was still active, Seattle patients were enrolled and then followed longitudinally. The CDR3 sequence is 15 residues long. Authors' processing steps: Nucleated cell counts were estimated from reference gene primer amplification. Clones were sequenced by immunoSEQ multiplex PCR, and TCRdb holds only the in-frame ones, with some missing. Clone size and the V and J calls come from that table; the DNA yielded D and trimming. Of roughly 440,000 clones listed, more than 70% are singletons. This clonotype originated in a woman aged 45-65 years with COVID-19, enrolled during active disease. J is TRBJ2-3 and V is TRBV12-1; the table calls TRBD2, which could not be checked here. TRBV12-1 is described as a pseudogene. The sequenced material came from peripheral blood. The CDR3 nucleotides read TGTGCCAGCAGCTTTGTAGCAAGTCGCACAGATACGCAGTATTTT. Amino acid sequence: CASSFVASRTDTQYF.